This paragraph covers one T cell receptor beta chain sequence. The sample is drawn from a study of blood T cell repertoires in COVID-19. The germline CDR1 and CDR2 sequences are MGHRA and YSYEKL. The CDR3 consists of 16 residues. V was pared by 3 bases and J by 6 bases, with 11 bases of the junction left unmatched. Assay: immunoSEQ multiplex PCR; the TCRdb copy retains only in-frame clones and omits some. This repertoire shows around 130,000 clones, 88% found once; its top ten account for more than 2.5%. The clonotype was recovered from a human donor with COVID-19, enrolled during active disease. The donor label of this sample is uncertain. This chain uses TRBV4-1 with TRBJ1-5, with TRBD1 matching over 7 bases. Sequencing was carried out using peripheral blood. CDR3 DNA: TGCGCCAGCAGCCAGGCTCCCGACAGGGCGCGTCAGCCCCAGCATTTT. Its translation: CASSQAPDRARQPQHF.